This T cell receptor (beta chain) is drawn from a study of cytomegalovirus exposure and HLA in healthy donors. On this clone: Its antigen is unknown.

PCR employed 60 Vbeta and 13 Jbeta primers. Here immunoSEQ multiplex PCR was the method, and the copy in TCRdb shows in-frame clones only, minus some. The sample shows 150,000 to 200,000 clones, about 81% of them seen only once. Study results and caveats: A later analysis reported that several of the most significant clusters appeared to be linked to common viral pathogens, among them Epstein-Barr virus.

CDR1 is SGHDT, CDR2 YYEEEE, per germline. There are 13 residues in the CDR3. The V end was cut by 2 bases, the J end by 8 bases, with 8 bases between. The TCR originated in a woman under 30 in good health and CMV-seropositive. The chain combines TRBV5-6 with TRBJ1-6; D is undetermined. Sequencing was performed on PBMCs. CDR3 residues: CASSFDRDSPLHF. Written as DNA, the CDR3 is TGTGCCAGCAGCTTTGATCGGGATTCACCCCTCCACTTT.